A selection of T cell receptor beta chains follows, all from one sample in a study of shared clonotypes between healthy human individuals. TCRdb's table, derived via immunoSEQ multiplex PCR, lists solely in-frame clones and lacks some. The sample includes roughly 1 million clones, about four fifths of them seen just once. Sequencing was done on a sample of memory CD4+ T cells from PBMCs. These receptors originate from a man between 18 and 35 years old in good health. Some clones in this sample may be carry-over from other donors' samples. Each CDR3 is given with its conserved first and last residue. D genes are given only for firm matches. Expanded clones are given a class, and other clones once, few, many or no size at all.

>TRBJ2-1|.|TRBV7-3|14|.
TGTGCCAGCAGCCCCCCGGGGGTGGGCAGTGAGCAGTTCTTC
CASSPPGVGSEQFF
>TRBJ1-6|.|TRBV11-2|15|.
TGTGCCAGCAGCGATTCGGGGAGAATCAATTCACCCCTCCACTTT
CASSDSGRINSPLHF
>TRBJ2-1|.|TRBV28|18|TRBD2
TGTGCCAGCAGTTTTGTCATCCTCCTAGCGGGAGGACAGGATGAGCAGTTCTTC
CASSFVILLAGGQDEQFF
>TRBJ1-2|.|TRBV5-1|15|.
TGCGCCAGCAGCCCAACAGGCGGGAGTAACTATGGCTACACCTTC
CASSPTGGSNYGYTF
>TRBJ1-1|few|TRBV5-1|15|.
TGCGCCAGCAGCTTGATTGGGCAGGGGAACACTGAAGCTTTCTTT
CASSLIGQGNTEAFF
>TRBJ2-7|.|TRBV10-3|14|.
TGTGCCATCAGCCAGGTCAGGGACTCCTACGAGCAGTACTTC
CAISQVRDSYEQYF
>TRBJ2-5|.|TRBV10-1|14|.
TGCGCCAGCAGTGAGTCGCTAGCCCGGGGGACCCAGTACTTC
CASSESLARGTQYF
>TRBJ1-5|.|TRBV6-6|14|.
TGTGCCAGCAGCATGACGATGGGCAATCAGCCCCAGCATTTT
CASSMTMGNQPQHF
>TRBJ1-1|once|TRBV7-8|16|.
TGTGCCAGCAGCCCGTTTGGAGGGAGGGAGAACACTGAAGCTTTCTTT
CASSPFGGRENTEAFF
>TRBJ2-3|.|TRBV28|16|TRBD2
TGTGCCAGCAGTATTACTAGCGGGAGGCAGAAAGATACGCAGTATTTT
CASSITSGRQKDTQYF
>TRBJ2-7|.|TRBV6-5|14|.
TGTGCCAGCAGTTATAGGGGTAACTCCTACGAGCAGTACTTC
CASSYRGNSYEQYF
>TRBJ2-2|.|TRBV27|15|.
TGTGCCAGCAGTTTAGTGACAAGGAACACCGGGGAGCTGTTTTTT
CASSLVTRNTGELFF
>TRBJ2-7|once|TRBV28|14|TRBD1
TGTGCCAGCAGTACTCCGGGACAGCCCTACGAGCAGTACTTC
CASSTPGQPYEQYF
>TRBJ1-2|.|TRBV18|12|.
TGTGCCAGCTCACGTGGGGAAGGGGGCTACACCTTC
CASSRGEGGYTF
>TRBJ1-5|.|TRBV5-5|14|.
TGTGCCAGCAGCTTGGAGTATAGCAATCAGCCCCAGCATTTT
CASSLEYSNQPQHF
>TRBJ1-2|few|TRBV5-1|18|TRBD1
TGCGCCAGCACCTTCAACTACCAGGGGGTAAAGGGAAGCTATGGCTACACCTTC
CASTFNYQGVKGSYGYTF
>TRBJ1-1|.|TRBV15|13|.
TGTGCCACCAGCGGAAGGATGGGCACTGAAGCTTTCTTT
CATSGRMGTEAFF
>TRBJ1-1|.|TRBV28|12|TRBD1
TGTGCCTGCTACAGGGGGGTATCTGAAGCTTTCTTT
CACYRGVSEAFF
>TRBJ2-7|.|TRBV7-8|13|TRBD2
TGTGCCAGCAGCTTCGGGGGGGGAGACGAGCAGTACTTC
CASSFGGGDEQYF
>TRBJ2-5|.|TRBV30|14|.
TGTGCCACAGAGGGGCAGGAGGACCAAGAGACCCAGTACTTC
CATEGQEDQETQYF
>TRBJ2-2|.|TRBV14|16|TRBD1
TGTGCCAGCAGCCAAAGGACAGGGGGAAGGACCGGGGAGCTGTTTTTT
CASSQRTGGRTGELFF
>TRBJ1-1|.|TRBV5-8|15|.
TGTGCCAGCAGCTTGAGGAGGCTAAACTGGGCTGAAGCTTTCTTT
CASSLRRLNWAEAFF
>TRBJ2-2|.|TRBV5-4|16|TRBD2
TGTGCCAGCAGCTTGGAGGGACTAGCCGGCACCGGGGAGCTGTTTTTT
CASSLEGLAGTGELFF
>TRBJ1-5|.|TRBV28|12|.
TGTGCCAGCAGTTTAAATACTCAGCCCCAGCATTTT
CASSLNTQPQHF
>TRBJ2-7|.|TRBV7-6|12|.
TGTGCCAGCAGCCCCACAGGTAACGAGCAGTACTTC
CASSPTGNEQYF
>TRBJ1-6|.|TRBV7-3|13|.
TGTGCCAGCAGCTCCTCTCTAATTTCACCCCTCCACTTT
CASSSSLISPLHF
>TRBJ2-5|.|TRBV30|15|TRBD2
TGTGCCTGGAGTGAAGGGACTAGCGGCCAAGAGACCCAGTACTTC
CAWSEGTSGQETQYF
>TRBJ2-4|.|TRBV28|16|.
TGTGCCAGCAGTGACCAGGGGAAGCTAGCCAAAAACATTCAGTACTTC
CASSDQGKLAKNIQYF
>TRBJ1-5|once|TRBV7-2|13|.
TGTGCCAGCAGTGTCAAGGACCATGCGCCCCAGCATTTT
CASSVKDHAPQHF
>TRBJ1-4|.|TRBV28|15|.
TGTGCCAGCAGTCTCGGGGGGGCAACTAATGAAAAACTGTTTTTT
CASSLGGATNEKLFF
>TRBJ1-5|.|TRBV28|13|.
TGTGCCAGCAGCTCGGGGGTCAGGCAGCCCCAGCATTTT
CASSSGVRQPQHF
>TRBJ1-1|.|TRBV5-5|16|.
TGTGCCAGCAGCTTGGTTGGAGGCCAGATCCCCACTGAAGCTTTCTTT
CASSLVGGQIPTEAFF
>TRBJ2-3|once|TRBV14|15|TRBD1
TGTGCCAGCAGCATATGGACAGGGGGGGCAGATACGCAGTATTTT
CASSIWTGGADTQYF
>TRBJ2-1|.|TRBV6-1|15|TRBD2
TGTGCCAGCACCCCAGCAGCGGGAGCTTACAATGAGCAGTTCTTC
CASTPAAGAYNEQFF
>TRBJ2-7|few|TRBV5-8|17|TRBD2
TGTGCCAGCACCCTCCGGGTTTTCCTAGCGGGGCGGGAAGAGCAGTACTTC
CASTLRVFLAGREEQYF
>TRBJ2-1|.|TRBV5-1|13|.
TGCGCCAGCAGCCAGGGTGGGTCCAATGAGCAGTTCTTC
CASSQGGSNEQFF
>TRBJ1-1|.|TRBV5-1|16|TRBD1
TGCGCCAGCAGCAAAGACGCAGGGGGCCTGAACACTGAAGCTTTCTTT
CASSKDAGGLNTEAFF
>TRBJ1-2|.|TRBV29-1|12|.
TGCAGCGTTAAAACCGGCTTAACGGGCTACACCTTC
CSVKTGLTGYTF
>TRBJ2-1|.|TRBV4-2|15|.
TGTGCCAGCAGCGAGTCGGAGTTGAGCAGCAATGAGCAGTTCTTC
CASSESELSSNEQFF
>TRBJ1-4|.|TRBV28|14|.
TGTGCCAGCAGTTTCAGTGGAGTAGGGGAAAAACTGTTTTTT
CASSFSGVGEKLFF
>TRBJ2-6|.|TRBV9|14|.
TGTGCCAGCAGCGCCCCCTCTGGGGCCAACGTCCTGACTTTC
CASSAPSGANVLTF
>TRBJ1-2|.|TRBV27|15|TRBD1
TGTGCCAGCAGTTTAGGGGACAGGGTACATGAAGGCTACACCTTC
CASSLGDRVHEGYTF
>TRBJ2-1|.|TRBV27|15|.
TGTGCCAGCAGTTTCGGTGGGAGCGTCTGGAATGAGCAGTTCTTC
CASSFGGSVWNEQFF
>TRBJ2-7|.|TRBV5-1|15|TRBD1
TGCGCCAGCACCCCCAGGACAGGGCACTCCTACGAGCAGTACTTC
CASTPRTGHSYEQYF
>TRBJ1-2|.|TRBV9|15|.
TGTGCCAGCAGCGTAGATCCGGTTACCATCTATGGCTACACCTTC
CASSVDPVTIYGYTF
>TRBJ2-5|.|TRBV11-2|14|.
TGTGCCAGCAGCTTAGTGTTAACGCAAGAGACCCAGTACTTC
CASSLVLTQETQYF
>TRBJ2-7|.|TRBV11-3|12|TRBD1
TGTGCCAGCAGCAAAACAGGGGTCGAGCAGTACTTC
CASSKTGVEQYF
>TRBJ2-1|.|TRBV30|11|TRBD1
TGTGCCTGGAGTGTAACAGGGGATCGGTTCTTC
CAWSVTGDRFF
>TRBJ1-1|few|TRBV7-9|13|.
TGTGCCAGCAGCTTAGCGTGGGACACTGAAGCTTTCTTT
CASSLAWDTEAFF